These 5 T cell receptor beta chains were all obtained from the same sample, sequenced in a study of T-cell memory formation after mild COVID-19. MiXCR was run by TCRdb on the 5' RACE reads, yielding one entry per CDR3 protein. The sample holds roughly 310,000 distinct CDR3 sequences; about 15% are singletons and the top ten take roughly 23%. Sample: PBMCs or a T cell subset sorted from them (not recorded which). These receptor sequences come from a man aged 18 to 29 who had mild COVID-19 (a few samples of this study predate the infection). Cell type and time point are not known.

The gene calls are TRBV4-3 and TRBJ1-3; D remains ambiguous. The CDR3 totals 16 residues. Trimming removed 2 bases from V and 1 base from J, with 12 bases in between. In germline, CDR1 is LGHNA, CDR2 YSLEER. The CDR3 sequence is CASSQTRAFSGNTIYF. CDR3 DNA: TGCGCCAGCAGCCAAACAAGGGCATTTTCTGGAAACACCATATATTTT.

The table lists this clonotype with a few counts. V gene TRBV3-1 combines with J gene TRBJ1-2; 8 bases are shared with TRBD1. J gave up 6 bases and V 4 bases, and 1 base lay outside the gene matches. The CDR3 has 12 residues. The germline V gene encodes CDR1 LGHDT and CDR2 YNNKEL (reference sequence). The CDR3 nucleotides read TGTGCCAGCAGCCGGACAGGGAATGGCTACACCTTC. Protein sequence: CASSRTGNGYTF.

This clonotype was observed a few times. The rearrangement links TRBV7-9 to TRBJ2-7, with TRBD2 matching 7 bases. The CDR3 covers 16 residues. V was pared by 3 bases and J by 0 bases, with 8 bases of the junction left unmatched. Germline lookup yields CDR1 SEHNR and CDR2 FQNEAQ (reference sequence). CDR3 bases: TGTGCCAGCAGCTTCCCAGCTAGCGGTAGCTCCTACGAGCAGTACTTC. Translated, it gives CASSFPASGSSYEQYF.

The chain is built from TRBV5-4 and TRBJ2-5; the D gene is possibly TRBD1 (6 bases). Trimming left V 4 bases short and J 0 bases short, with 16 bases between. From germline, CDR1 is SGHNT and CDR2 YYREEE (reference sequence). The CDR3 consists of 16 residues. CDR3 region: CASSTGWGRYQETQYF. In nucleotides, the CDR3 is TGTGCCAGCAGCACCGGTTGGGGGCGGTACCAAGAGACCCAGTACTTC.

In its sample, this clonotype was seen a few times. This chain connects TRBV4-3 to TRBJ2-5, with 8 bases fitting TRBD1. The V and J ends lost 1 base and 7 bases, in that order; junction bases with no gene match: 11. The V gene's germline CDR1 is LGHNA and CDR2 YSLEER. CDR3 length: 16 residues. Here the CDR3 DNA reads TGCGCCAGCAGCCAAGTTACAGGGGGTTCGTATGGGACCCAGTACTTC. Translation gives CASSQVTGGSYGTQYF.